The 28 T cell receptor beta chains in this list originate from one sample, sequenced in a study of blood T cell repertoires in COVID-19 (dated by TCRdb to 2018 to 2021). Library preparation used the immunoSEQ multiplex PCR assay. Sourced from immuneACCESS, this table was stored by TCRdb with only in-frame sequences that have V and J called. A share of the clones is absent; for the studies checked, an unresolved V gene accounts for under half, and the remainder has no known explanation. The table for this sample lists some 200,000 clones; about three quarters of them were counted only once. The ten largest clones capture around 24% of the sample. The sequencing sample was made of peripheral blood. Every receptor here comes from a woman aged 70-85 years with acute or convalescent COVID-19.

The chain recombines TRBV5-5 with TRBJ2-6; D is perhaps TRBD2 (5 bases). The germline V gene has CDR1 SGHKS and CDR2 YYEKEE (reference sequence). This CDR3 contains 17 residues. Deletions cut 0 bases from V and 0 bases from J, with 10 bases between. The CDR3 reads CASSLERQNSGANVLTF. CDR3 coding DNA: TGTGCCAGCAGCTTGGAGCGGCAGAACTCTGGGGCCAACGTCCTGACTTTC.

The chain employs TRBV7-6 and TRBJ1-1, with D unclear. Germline V gene data show CDR1 as SGHVS and CDR2 as FNYEAQ. The V and J ends lost 2 bases and 1 base respectively, with 17 bases between them. The length of the CDR3 is 17 residues. CDR3 in amino acids: CASSLRVSAGQNTEAFF. CDR3 nucleotide sequence: TGTGCCAGCAGCTTACGGGTCTCAGCCGGCCAGAACACTGAAGCTTTCTTT. The full variable domain, in which reference TRBV7-6 and TRBJ1-1 provide the parts outside the CDR3, is GAGVSQSPRYKVTKRGQDVALRCDPISGHVSLYWYRQALGQGPEFLTYFNYEAQQDKSGLPNDRFSAERPEGSISTLTIQRTEQRDSAMYRCASSLRVSAGQNTEAFFGQGTRLTVV.

The chain carries TRBV7-3 and TRBJ2-1, with 9 bases lining up with TRBD2. This CDR3 comprises 15 residues. Trimming removed 1 base from V and 4 bases from J; junction bases left unmatched: 2. The germline CDR1 and CDR2 sequences are SGHTA and FQGTGA. The CDR3 DNA is TGTGCCAGCAGCTTAAAAGCGGGAGGTTACAATGAGCAGTTCTTC. Translated, it gives CASSLKAGGYNEQFF.

This clone was seen many times. The chain employs TRBV5-1 and TRBJ2-3, with D perhaps TRBD1 (6 bases). This CDR3 has 14 amino acids. The V gene's germline CDR1 is SGHRS and CDR2 YFSETQ. The V end was cut by 2 bases, the J end by 2 bases, with 9 bases between. CDR3 loop: CASSFRQVTDTQYF. In nucleotides, the CDR3 is TGCGCCAGCAGCTTCCGACAGGTCACAGATACGCAGTATTTT.

V usage is TRBV7-3 and J usage is TRBJ2-1, with TRBD2 matching 9 bases. Germline V lookup: CDR1 SGHTA, CDR2 FQGTGA. The V and J ends lost 5 bases and 4 bases, in that order; junction bases with no gene match: 6. This CDR3 region has 15 residues. The CDR3 sequence is CASSISSGTYNEQFF. CDR3 nucleotides: TGTGCCAGCAGCATCTCTAGCGGGACGTACAATGAGCAGTTCTTC.

The chain is built from TRBV19 and TRBJ2-1, with 9 nucleotides matching TRBD1. This CDR3 is 13 amino acids long. Trimming took 1 base from V and 10 from J; bases not matched to a gene: 2. The germline V gene encodes CDR1 LNHDA and CDR2 SQIVND (reference sequence). The CDR3 nucleotides are TGTGCCAGTAGTATAGTGGGGACAGGGGAGCAGTTCTTC. It translates to CASSIVGTGEQFF.

V usage is TRBV4-1 and J usage is TRBJ1-1; 7 positions match TRBD1. There are 16 residues in the CDR3. Germline loops: CDR1 MGHRA, CDR2 YSYEKL. J was trimmed by 1 base and V by 1 base; bases with no gene match: 6. The chain's CDR3 is CASSQATGARNTEAFF. The DNA for the CDR3 is TGCGCCAGCAGCCAAGCTACAGGGGCTCGGAACACTGAAGCTTTCTTT.

The chain couples TRBV18 to TRBJ2-7; D not resolved. The V gene lost 2 bases and the J gene lost 3 bases, with 11 bases spanning the gap. Germline V gene lookup returns CDR1 KGHSH and CDR2 LQKENI. The CDR3 loop spans 14 amino acids. The CDR3 spells CASSPTQRHYEQYF. The DNA of the CDR3 is TGTGCCAGCTCACCAACACAGAGACACTACGAGCAGTACTTC.

The V call is TRBV12-3 or TRBV12-4, the J call TRBJ1-1; the D is unclear. With 7 bases removed from V and 5 bases from J, the gap between germline ends came to 8 bases. The CDR3 has 11 residues. CDR3 loop: CASTRRTEAFF. The CDR3 DNA is TGTGCCAGCACTCGGAGGACTGAAGCTTTCTTT.

This clone came up a few times. The chain couples TRBV3-1 (or the pseudogene TRBV3-2) to TRBJ1-6, with D tentatively TRBD1 (5 bases). Per the germline V gene, CDR1 is LGHDT and CDR2 is YNNKEL (reference sequence). Deletions cut 5 bases from V and 9 bases from J, with 20 bases between. The length of the CDR3 is 16 residues. In nucleotides, the CDR3 is TGTGCCAGCAGCGGGGCTACCGGGACTTTTGGTTCACCCCTCCACTTT. Amino acids: CASSGATGTFGSPLHF.

J is TRBJ2-1 and V is TRBV28; 8 bases are a match to TRBD2. The CDR3 sequence is 15 residues long. Looked up from germline, CDR1 is MDHEN and CDR2 is SYDVKM. Trimming took 2 bases from V and 5 from J; bases not matched to a gene: 5. Here the CDR3 DNA reads TGTGCCAGCAGTTTACGGACTAGCATCCACAATGAGCAGTTCTTC. Its translation is CASSLRTSIHNEQFF.

The chain uses TRBV20-1 and TRBJ1-5, with D perhaps TRBD1 (6 bases). Germline V CDR1 and CDR2: DFQATT, SNEGSKA (reference sequence). The ends were cut back, 3 bases at V and 13 bases at J, with 19 bases in the middle. CDR3 length: 13 amino acids. The DNA for the CDR3 is TGCAGTGCTAGTCCTGATGGGGGCCAGGTTCAGCATTTT. Translating it yields CSASPDGGQVQHF.

The chain joins TRBV7-9 to TRBJ1-4; 7 positions agree with TRBD1. CDR1 is SEHNR, CDR2 FQNEAQ, per germline (reference sequence). J was trimmed by 5 bases and V by 5 bases; bases with no gene match: 8. CDR3 length: 15 residues. This chain's CDR3 is CASSPYRGQNEKLFF. The CDR3 DNA reads TGTGCCAGCAGCCCCTACAGGGGACAAAATGAAAAACTGTTTTTT.

The rearrangement uses TRBV18 and TRBJ2-1; 12 nucleotides match TRBD2. This CDR3 is 14 amino acids long. The J segment lost 9 bases and the V segment lost 1 base, leaving 1 base of the junction unmatched. From germline, CDR1 is KGHSH and CDR2 LQKENI. The chain's CDR3 is CASSPRTSGTEQFF. The CDR3 nucleotides are TGTGCCAGCTCACCACGGACTAGCGGGACTGAGCAGTTCTTC.

This clone was found a few times. The V call is TRBV19, the J call TRBJ1-2, with D possibly TRBD1 on 5 matching bases. Per germline, CDR1 LNHDA and CDR2 SQIVND (reference sequence). V was shortened by 7 bases and J by 4 bases, with 13 bases between the two germline ends. The CDR3 contains 13 residues. The CDR3 spells CASNPRGFYGYTF. In nucleotides, the CDR3 is TGTGCCAGTAACCCCCGGGGGTTCTATGGCTACACCTTC.

The table lists this clone with a few counts. This chain connects TRBV11-1 to TRBJ2-7, with a tentative D call TRBD2 (6 bases). This CDR3 has 12 residues. The V end lost 4 bases, the J end lost 3 bases, and 7 bases lay between the germline ends. Germline V CDR1 and CDR2: SGHAT, FQDESV (reference sequence). The CDR3 DNA reads TGTGCCAGCAGCTGGGGGGACTACGAGCAGTACTTC. Residues: CASSWGDYEQYF.

This clone was observed a few times. This rearrangement joins TRBV9 to TRBJ2-7, with TRBD1 identical over 9 bases. This CDR3 is built from 13 residues. Germline V gene sequence: CDR1 SGDLS, CDR2 YYNGEE. The J segment lost 6 bases and the V segment lost 3 bases, leaving 4 bases of the junction unmatched. CDR3 in DNA: TGTGCCAGCAGCGCAGGACAGGGGCGCGAGCAGTACTTC. It translates to CASSAGQGREQYF.

A few counts support this clone. V gene TRBV11-2 combines with J gene TRBJ1-2; D might be TRBD1 (5 bases). The CDR3 runs 16 residues. Germline CDR1 is SGHAT and CDR2 is FQNNGV. Trimming removed 5 bases at V and 4 bases at J, with 20 bases between. The CDR3 protein is CASSLRGIGGVYGYTF. The DNA for the CDR3 is TGTGCCAGCAGCCTCCGGGGCATTGGGGGGGTCTATGGCTACACCTTC.

This chain joins TRBV5-1 and TRBJ2-7, with D perhaps TRBD2 (6 bases). Germline lookup yields CDR1 SGHRS and CDR2 YFSETQ. The CDR3 length is 14 residues. V lost 4 bases, J lost 4 bases, and 15 bases lay in between. The CDR3 spells CASSASAGTYEQYF. The CDR3 DNA is TGCGCCAGCAGCGCCTCGGCGGGAACTTACGAGCAGTACTTC.

In its sample, this clone was seen once. The chain uses TRBV18 and TRBJ1-2; D unresolved. CDR1 is KGHSH, CDR2 LQKENI, per germline. V was trimmed by 3 bases and J by 2 bases, leaving 13 bases between them. This CDR3 has 15 residues. This CDR3 is CASSPPGSTNYGYTF. CDR3 coding DNA: TGTGCCAGCTCACCGCCGGGGTCCACGAACTATGGCTACACCTTC.

The chain joins TRBV2 to TRBJ1-2; unclear D gene. Germline V lookup: CDR1 SNHLY, CDR2 FYNNEI. The CDR3 spans 12 residues. V was pared by 2 bases and J by 10 bases, with 11 bases between. In nucleotides, the CDR3 is TGTGCCAGCAGTGAAAGTCGGGTTTACTACACCTTC. It encodes CASSESRVYYTF.

The rearrangement joins TRBV27 to TRBJ2-7, with 8 nucleotides matching TRBD1. The CDR3 is made up of 15 amino acids. CDR1 is MNHEY, CDR2 SMNVEV, per germline (reference sequence). V shed 5 bases, J shed 2 bases, and the junction held 8 bases outside the gene matches. DNA for the CDR3: TGTGCCAGCAGTCCATCCGGGACAGGTCCCTACGAGCAGTACTTC. This sequence encodes CASSPSGTGPYEQYF.

The V gene is TRBV11-2, the J gene TRBJ2-5, with a possible D match to TRBD2 (7 bases). The CDR3 loop spans 14 amino acids. Germline V gives CDR1 SGHAT, CDR2 FQNNGV. V lost 5 bases to trimming and J lost 5 bases, with 15 bases between them. The DNA of the CDR3 is TGTGCCAGCAGCGGGAGGGGGATTCGGGAGACCCAGTACTTC. Protein: CASSGRGIRETQYF.

This clone is a singleton in its sample. The chain has TRBV5-1 and TRBJ1-2; D may be TRBD1 (6 bases). This CDR3 is built from 14 residues. The V gene lost 0 bases and the J gene lost 2 bases, with 8 bases spanning the gap. Germline CDR1 is SGHRS and CDR2 is YFSETQ. The CDR3 reads CASSLETGNYGYTF. The CDR3 DNA reads as TGCGCCAGCAGCTTGGAGACAGGAAACTATGGCTACACCTTC.

This chain links TRBV5-8 with TRBJ1-5; D gene unclear. This CDR3 contains 12 residues. V lost 1 base and J 3 bases, leaving 2 bases between the germline ends. Germline V gene data show CDR1 as SGHTS and CDR2 as YDEGEE. CDR3 DNA: TGTGCCAGCAGCTTGTACAATCAGCCCCAGCATTTT. Its translation: CASSLYNQPQHF.

The chain carries TRBV3-1 (or the pseudogene TRBV3-2) and TRBJ1-5; D is unclear. The CDR3 spans 14 residues. Trimming took off 3 bases at V and 7 bases at J, with 13 bases between the two ends. Germline V lookup: CDR1 LGHDT, CDR2 YNNKEL (reference sequence). CDR3 coding DNA: TGTGCCAGCAGCCACCTCCCGGGTGGCCAGCCCCAGCATTTT. Translating it yields CASSHLPGGQPQHF.

V is TRBV29-1 and J is TRBJ2-1, with 14 bases that match TRBD2. V trimming: 2 bases; J trimming: 7 bases; junction bases outside the gene matches: 16. CDR3 length equals 19 residues. CDR1 SQVTM and CDR2 ANQGSEA come from the germline V gene. The CDR3 DNA reads as TGCAGCGTTGAATTTTCGCCGGGGACTAGCGGGGGTAAACCGAATGAGCAGTTCTTC. Protein: CSVEFSPGTSGGKPNEQFF.

The V and J genes are TRBV6-5 and TRBJ1-1; TRBD1 matches 7 bases. Germline V lookup: CDR1 MNHEY, CDR2 SVGAGI. Unmatched junction bases numbered 8, after V lost 6 bases and J lost 1 base. The CDR3 spans 15 residues. The DNA for the CDR3 is TGTGCCAGCAGACCCCCGGACAGGAGGAACACTGAAGCTTTCTTT. Its translation is CASRPPDRRNTEAFF.